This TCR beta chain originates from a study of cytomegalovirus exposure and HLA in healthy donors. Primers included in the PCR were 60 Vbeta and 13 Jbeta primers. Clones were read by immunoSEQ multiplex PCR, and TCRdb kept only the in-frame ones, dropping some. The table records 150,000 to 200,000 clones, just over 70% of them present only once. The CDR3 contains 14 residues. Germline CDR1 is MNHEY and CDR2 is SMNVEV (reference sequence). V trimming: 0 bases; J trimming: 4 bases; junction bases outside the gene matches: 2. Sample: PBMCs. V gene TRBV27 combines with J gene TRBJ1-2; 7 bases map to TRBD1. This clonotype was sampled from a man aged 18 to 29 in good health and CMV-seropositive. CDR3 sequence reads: CASSLSGQSYGYTF. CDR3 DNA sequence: TGTGCCAGCAGTTTATCGGGACAGTCCTATGGCTACACCTTC.